Listed here are 6 T cell receptor beta chains from one sample, sequenced in a study of blood T cell repertoires in COVID-19. Some clones are missing from TCRdb's copy, which holds only in-frame ones; the method was immunoSEQ multiplex PCR. The sample lists hundreds of thousands of clones, 87% occurring once. Sample: PBMCs or T cells enriched from blood (not recorded which). The receptors come from a woman in her fifties or sixties who had recovered from COVID-19.

This clone was recorded a few times. The V and J genes are TRBV5-1 and TRBJ2-6; no definite D call. V was cut by 6 bases and J by 5 bases, with 15 bases left in between. Germline V gives CDR1 SGHRS, CDR2 YFSETQ. The CDR3 length is 15 residues. CDR3 sequence (DNA): TGCGCCAGCACGACCGACGGGTCGTGGGCCAACGTCCTGACTTTC. It is translated as CASTTDGSWANVLTF.

In its sample, this clone was seen once. This sequence joins TRBV19 and TRBJ1-6, with D uncertain. V dropped 4 bases and J dropped 7 bases, with 23 bases sitting between them. This CDR3 spans 18 amino acids. Germline V gives CDR1 LNHDA, CDR2 SQIVND (reference sequence). The CDR3 nucleotides read TGTGCCAGTAGTACCACCCGGAACAGTGTAACAAGCAATTCACCCCTCCACTTT. Its protein product is CASSTTRNSVTSNSPLHF.

The chain links TRBV19 to TRBJ2-1; the D gene is possibly TRBD1 (5 bases). Trimming stripped 1 base from V and 4 bases from J, with 8 bases between. The germline CDR1 and CDR2 sequences are LNHDA and SQIVND (reference sequence). This CDR3 is 14 amino acids long. This CDR3 is CASSIGQTYNEQFF. In nucleotides, the CDR3 is TGTGCCAGTAGTATAGGACAGACATACAATGAGCAGTTCTTC.

This clone was observed a single time. The chain couples TRBV6-5 to TRBJ1-2; 12 positions agree with TRBD1. The CDR3 has 15 amino acids. Germline-derived CDR1 and CDR2 are MNHEY and SVGAGI. Trimming cost V 2 bases and J 7 bases; bases outside gene matches: 5. The CDR3 sequence: CASSYPGQGAIGYTF. The CDR3 nucleotides are TGTGCCAGCAGTTACCCGGGACAGGGGGCGATTGGCTACACCTTC.

This chain links TRBV11-2 with TRBJ1-3; the D gene is possibly TRBD1 (6 bases). Germline CDR1 SGHAT, CDR2 FQNNGV. This CDR3 has 14 residues. Trimming stripped 5 bases from V and 4 bases from J, with 12 bases between. The chain's CDR3 is CASSKRQGGNTIYF. In nucleotides, the CDR3 is TGTGCCAGCAGCAAGCGTCAGGGGGGAAACACCATATATTTT.

The chain recombines TRBV6-5 with TRBJ2-7; tentative D call: TRBD2 (6 bases). Trimming stripped 0 bases from V and 6 bases from J, with 12 bases between. The CDR3 length is 14 residues. Germline CDR1 reads MNHEY; CDR2 reads SVGAGI. This chain's CDR3 is CASSYSGLSSEQYF. As DNA, the CDR3 is TGTGCCAGCAGTTACTCCGGACTATCGAGCGAGCAGTACTTC.